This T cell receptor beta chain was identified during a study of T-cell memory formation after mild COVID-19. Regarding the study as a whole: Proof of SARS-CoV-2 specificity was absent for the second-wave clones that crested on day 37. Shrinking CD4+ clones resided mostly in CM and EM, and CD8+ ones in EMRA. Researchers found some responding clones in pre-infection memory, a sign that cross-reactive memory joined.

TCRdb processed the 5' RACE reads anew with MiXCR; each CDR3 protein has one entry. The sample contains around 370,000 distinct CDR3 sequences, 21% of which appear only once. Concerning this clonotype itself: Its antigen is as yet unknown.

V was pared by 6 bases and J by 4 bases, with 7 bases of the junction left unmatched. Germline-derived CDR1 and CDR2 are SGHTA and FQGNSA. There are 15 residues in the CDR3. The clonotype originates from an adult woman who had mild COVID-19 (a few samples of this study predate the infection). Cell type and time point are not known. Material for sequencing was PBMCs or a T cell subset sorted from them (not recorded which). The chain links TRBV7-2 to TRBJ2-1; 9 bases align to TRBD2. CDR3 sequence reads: CASRRTSGPYNEQFF. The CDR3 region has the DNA TGTGCCAGCAGGCGTACTAGCGGGCCTTACAATGAGCAGTTCTTC.